This record concerns one T cell receptor (beta chain) sequence. Antigen: not known. With 5 bases clipped from V and 0 bases from J, the junction kept 6 bases outside the gene matches. In germline, CDR1 is MGHRA, CDR2 YSYEKL. CDR3 length: 16 residues. The entry originates in a study of T cell responses to AZD1222 COVID-19 vaccine. Study conclusions and caveats: Spike-specific TCR breadth and depth both grew after two AZD1222 doses. Only a handful of AZD1222 recipients tested seropositive at baseline. Across spike, vaccine-associated CD4 TCRs were found, dominant at 160-218 and 743-854. Samples come after the peak T cell response, not at day 14.

The protocol was immunoSEQ multiplex PCR, while the TCRdb copy is restricted to in-frame clones and leaves out a portion. The data show around 84,000 clones, 70% to 90% seen once. The V call is TRBV4-1, the J call TRBJ2-2, with 7 positions matching TRBD1. This material consisted of peripheral blood, taken 28 days after the second AZD1222 dose. This TCR derives from an adult who received the AZD1222 COVID-19 vaccine. In nucleotides, the CDR3 is TGCGCCAGCAGCGCATCGACAGGGACGAACACCGGGGAGCTGTTTTTT. This encodes CASSASTGTNTGELFF.